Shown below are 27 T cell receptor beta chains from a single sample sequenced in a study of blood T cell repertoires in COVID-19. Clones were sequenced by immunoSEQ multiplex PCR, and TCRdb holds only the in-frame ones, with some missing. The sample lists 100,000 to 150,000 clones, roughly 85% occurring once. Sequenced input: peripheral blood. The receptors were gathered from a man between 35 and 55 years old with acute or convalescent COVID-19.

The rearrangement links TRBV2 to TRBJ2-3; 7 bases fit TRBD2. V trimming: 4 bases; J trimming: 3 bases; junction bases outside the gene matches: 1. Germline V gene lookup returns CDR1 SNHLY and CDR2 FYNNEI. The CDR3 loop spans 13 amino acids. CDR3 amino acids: CASSGGGTDTQYF. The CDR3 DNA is TGTGCCAGCAGTGGGGGGGGAACAGATACGCAGTATTTT. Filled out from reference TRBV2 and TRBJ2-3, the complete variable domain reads EPEVTQTPSHQVTQMGQEVILRCVPISNHLYFYWYRQILGQKVEFLVSFYNNEISEKSEIFDDQFSVERPDGSNFTLKIRSTKLEDSAMYFCASSGGGTDTQYFGPGTRLTVL.

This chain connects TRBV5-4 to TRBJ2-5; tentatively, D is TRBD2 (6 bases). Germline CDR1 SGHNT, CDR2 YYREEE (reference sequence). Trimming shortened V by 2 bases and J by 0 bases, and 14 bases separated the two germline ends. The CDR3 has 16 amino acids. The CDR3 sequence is CASSFWRGAYQETQYF. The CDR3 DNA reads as TGTGCCAGCAGCTTTTGGCGGGGAGCGTACCAAGAGACCCAGTACTTC.

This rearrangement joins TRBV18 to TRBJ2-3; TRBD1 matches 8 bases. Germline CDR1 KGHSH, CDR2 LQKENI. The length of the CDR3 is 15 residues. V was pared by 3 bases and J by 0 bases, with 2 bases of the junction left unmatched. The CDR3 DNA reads TGTGCCAGCTCACCGCGGACAGGGAGCACAGATACGCAGTATTTT. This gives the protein CASSPRTGSTDTQYF.

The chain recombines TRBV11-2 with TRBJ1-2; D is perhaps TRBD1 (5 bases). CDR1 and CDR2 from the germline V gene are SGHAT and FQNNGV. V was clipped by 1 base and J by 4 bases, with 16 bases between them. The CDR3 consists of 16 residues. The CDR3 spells CASSLGIGGTSYGYTF. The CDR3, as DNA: TGTGCCAGCAGCTTAGGAATCGGGGGGACGTCCTATGGCTACACCTTC.

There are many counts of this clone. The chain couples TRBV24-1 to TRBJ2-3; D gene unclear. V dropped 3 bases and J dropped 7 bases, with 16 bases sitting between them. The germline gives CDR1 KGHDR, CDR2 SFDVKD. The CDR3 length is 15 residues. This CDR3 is CATSDPLPGVNTQYF. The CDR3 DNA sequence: TGTGCCACCAGTGATCCCCTACCTGGAGTCAATACGCAGTATTTT.

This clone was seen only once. CDR3 amino acids: CASSFSDSSREYF. As DNA, the CDR3 is TGTGCCAGCAGTTTTTCGGACTCTTCGAGGGAGTACTTC. V gene TRBV12-3 or TRBV12-4 combines with J gene TRBJ2-7, with D possibly TRBD2 on 5 matching bases. The CDR3 consists of 13 residues. V dropped 3 bases and J dropped 11 bases, with 17 bases sitting between them.

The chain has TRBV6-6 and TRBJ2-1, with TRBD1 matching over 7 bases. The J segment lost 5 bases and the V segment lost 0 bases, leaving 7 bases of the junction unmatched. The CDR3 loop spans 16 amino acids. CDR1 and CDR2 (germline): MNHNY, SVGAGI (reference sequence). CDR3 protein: CASSYSTGSKNNEQFF. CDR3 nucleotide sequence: TGTGCCAGCAGTTACTCGACAGGGTCGAAGAACAATGAGCAGTTCTTC.

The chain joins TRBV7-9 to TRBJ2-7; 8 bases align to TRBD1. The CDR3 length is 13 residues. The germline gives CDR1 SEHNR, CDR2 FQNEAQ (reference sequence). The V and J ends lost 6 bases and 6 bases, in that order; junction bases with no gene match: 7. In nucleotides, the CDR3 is TGTGCCAGCAGTCGCGGACAGGGCCGCGAGCAGTACTTC. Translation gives CASSRGQGREQYF. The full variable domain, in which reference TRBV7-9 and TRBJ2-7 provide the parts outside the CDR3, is DTGVSQNPRHKITKRGQNVTFRCDPISEHNRLYWYRQTLGQGPEFLTYFQNEAQLEKSRLLSDRFSAERPKGSFSTLEIQRTEQGDSAMYLCASSRGQGREQYFGPGTRLTVT.

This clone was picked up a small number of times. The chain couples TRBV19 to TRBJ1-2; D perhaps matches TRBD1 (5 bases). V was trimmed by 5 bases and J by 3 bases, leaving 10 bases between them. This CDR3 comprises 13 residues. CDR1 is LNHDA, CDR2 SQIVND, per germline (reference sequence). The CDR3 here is CASSSQGYYGYTF. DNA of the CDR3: TGTGCCAGTAGTTCCCAGGGATACTATGGCTACACCTTC. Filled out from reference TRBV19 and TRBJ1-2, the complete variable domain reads DGGITQSPKYLFRKEGQNVTLSCEQNLNHDAMYWYRQDPGQGLRLIYYSQIVNDFQKGDIAEGYSVSREKKESFPLTVTSAQKNPTAFYLCASSSQGYYGYTFGSGTRLTVV.

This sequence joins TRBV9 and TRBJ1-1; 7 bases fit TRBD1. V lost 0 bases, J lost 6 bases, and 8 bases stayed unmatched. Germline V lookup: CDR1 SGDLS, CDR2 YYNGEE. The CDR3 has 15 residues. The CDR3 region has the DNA TGTGCCAGCAGCGTAGGGGAACAGGGGAGCGCTGAAGCTTTCTTT. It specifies CASSVGEQGSAEAFF. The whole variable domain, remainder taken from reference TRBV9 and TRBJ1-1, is DSGVTQTPKHLITATGQRVTLRCSPRSGDLSVYWYQQSLDQGLQFLIQYYNGEERAKGNILERFSAQQFPDLHSELNLSSLELGDSALYFCASSVGEQGSAEAFFGQGTRLTVV.

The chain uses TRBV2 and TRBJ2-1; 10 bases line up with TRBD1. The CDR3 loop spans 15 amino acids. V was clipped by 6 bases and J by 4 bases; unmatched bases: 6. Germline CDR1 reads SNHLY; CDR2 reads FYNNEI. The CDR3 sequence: CASRPGTGVYNEQFF. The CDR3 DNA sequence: TGTGCCAGCAGACCCGGGACAGGGGTTTACAATGAGCAGTTCTTC.

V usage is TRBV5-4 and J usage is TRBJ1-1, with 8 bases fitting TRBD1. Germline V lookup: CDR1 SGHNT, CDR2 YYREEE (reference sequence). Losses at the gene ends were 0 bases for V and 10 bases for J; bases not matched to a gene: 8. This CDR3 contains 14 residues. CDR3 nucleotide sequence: TGTGCCAGCAGCTTGGGTTCAGCCGACAGGGGAGCTTTCTTT. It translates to CASSLGSADRGAFF.

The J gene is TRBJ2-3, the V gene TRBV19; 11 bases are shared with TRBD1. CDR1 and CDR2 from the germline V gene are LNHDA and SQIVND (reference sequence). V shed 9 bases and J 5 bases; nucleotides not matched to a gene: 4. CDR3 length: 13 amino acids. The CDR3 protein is CASRTGGGDTQYF. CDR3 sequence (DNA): TGTGCCAGCAGGACAGGGGGCGGAGATACGCAGTATTTT.

CDR3 sequence (DNA): TGTGCCAGCTCACCACCCGGGACAGGGGGCGAAGCTTTCTTT. It specifies CASSPPGTGGEAFF. The rearrangement uses TRBV18 and TRBJ1-1; 12 bases are shared with TRBD1. CDR3 size: 14 residues. The V segment lost 0 bases and the J segment 8 bases; nucleotides outside the gene matches: 1. Per the germline V gene, CDR1 is KGHSH and CDR2 is LQKENI.

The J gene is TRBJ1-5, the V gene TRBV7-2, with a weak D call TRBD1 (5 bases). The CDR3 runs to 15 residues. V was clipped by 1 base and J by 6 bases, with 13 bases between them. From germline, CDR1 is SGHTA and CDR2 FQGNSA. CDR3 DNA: TGTGCCAGCAGCTTAGAATGGACGGGGGGTCAGCCCCAGCATTTT. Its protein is CASSLEWTGGQPQHF.

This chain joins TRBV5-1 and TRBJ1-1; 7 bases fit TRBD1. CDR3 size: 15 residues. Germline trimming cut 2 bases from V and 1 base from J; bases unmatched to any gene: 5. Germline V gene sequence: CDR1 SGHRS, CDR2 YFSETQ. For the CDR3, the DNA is TGCGCCAGCAGCTTAACGACAGGGAGGAACACTGAAGCTTTCTTT. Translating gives CASSLTTGRNTEAFF.

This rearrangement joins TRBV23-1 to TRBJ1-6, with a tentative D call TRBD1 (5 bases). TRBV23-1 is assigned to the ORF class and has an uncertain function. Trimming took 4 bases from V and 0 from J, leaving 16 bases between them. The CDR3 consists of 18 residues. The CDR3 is CASSLVQGRGSYNSPLHF. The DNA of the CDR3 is TGCGCCAGCAGTCTGGTACAAGGGAGGGGCTCCTATAATTCACCCCTCCACTTT.

The CDR3 nucleotides are TGTGCCTGGAAGGCAGGGTCGGTAGATACGCAGTATTTT. Its protein product is CAWKAGSVDTQYF. The chain uses TRBV30 and TRBJ2-3; D possibly corresponds to TRBD1 (5 bases). Trimming stripped 4 bases from V and 5 bases from J, with 13 bases between. This CDR3 is built from 13 residues. Germline assignment: CDR1 GTSNPN and CDR2 SVGIG (reference sequence). Drawing the rest from reference TRBV30 and TRBJ2-3, the complete variable domain is SQTIHQWPATLVQPVGSPLSLECTVEGTSNPNLYWYRQAAGRGLQLLFYSVGIGQISSEVPQNLSASRPQDRQFILSSKKLLLSDSGFYLCAWKAGSVDTQYFGPGTRLTVL.

The CDR3 reads CASSPRASGTFYEQYF. The CDR3 nucleotides read TGTGCCAGCAGCCCGAGGGCTAGCGGGACCTTTTACGAGCAGTACTTC. The chain is built from TRBV9 and TRBJ2-7; 9 positions match TRBD2. Per the germline V gene, CDR1 is SGDLS and CDR2 is YYNGEE. The CDR3 length is 16 residues. The V and J ends lost 4 bases and 4 bases, in that order; junction bases with no gene match: 12. Together with reference TRBV9 and TRBJ2-7, the CDR3 gives the full variable domain: DSGVTQTPKHLITATGQRVTLRCSPRSGDLSVYWYQQSLDQGLQFLIQYYNGEERAKGNILERFSAQQFPDLHSELNLSSLELGDSALYFCASSPRASGTFYEQYFGPGTRLTVT.

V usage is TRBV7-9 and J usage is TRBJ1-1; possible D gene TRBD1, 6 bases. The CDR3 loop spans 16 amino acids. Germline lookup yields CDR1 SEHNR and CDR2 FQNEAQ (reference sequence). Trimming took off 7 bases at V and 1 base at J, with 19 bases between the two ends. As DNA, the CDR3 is TGTGCCAGCACCAATAACAGGGCCGCGGGGAACACTGAAGCTTTCTTT. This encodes CASTNNRAAGNTEAFF. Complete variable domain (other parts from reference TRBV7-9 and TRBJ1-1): DTGVSQNPRHKITKRGQNVTFRCDPISEHNRLYWYRQTLGQGPEFLTYFQNEAQLEKSRLLSDRFSAERPKGSFSTLEIQRTEQGDSAMYLCASTNNRAAGNTEAFFGQGTRLTVV.

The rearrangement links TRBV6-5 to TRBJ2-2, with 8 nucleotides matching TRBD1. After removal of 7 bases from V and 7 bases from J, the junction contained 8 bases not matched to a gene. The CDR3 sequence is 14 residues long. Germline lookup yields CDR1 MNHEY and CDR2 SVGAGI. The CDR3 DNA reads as TGTGCCAGCACCGGGACAGGTGTTTACGGGGAGCTGTTTTTT. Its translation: CASTGTGVYGELFF.

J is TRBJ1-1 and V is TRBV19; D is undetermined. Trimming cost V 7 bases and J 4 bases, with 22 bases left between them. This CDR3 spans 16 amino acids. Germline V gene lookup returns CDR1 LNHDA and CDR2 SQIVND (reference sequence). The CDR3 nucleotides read TGTGCCAGTAAGGAGGGAAGAAGGTCTCGGGGCACTGAAGCTTTCTTT. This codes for CASKEGRRSRGTEAFF.

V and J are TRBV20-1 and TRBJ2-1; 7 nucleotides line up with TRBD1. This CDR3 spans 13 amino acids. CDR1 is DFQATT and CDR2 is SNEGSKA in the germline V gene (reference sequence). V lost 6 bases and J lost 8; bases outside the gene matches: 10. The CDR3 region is CSASGQVLDEQFF. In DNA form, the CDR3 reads TGCAGTGCCAGTGGACAGGTTTTAGATGAGCAGTTCTTC.

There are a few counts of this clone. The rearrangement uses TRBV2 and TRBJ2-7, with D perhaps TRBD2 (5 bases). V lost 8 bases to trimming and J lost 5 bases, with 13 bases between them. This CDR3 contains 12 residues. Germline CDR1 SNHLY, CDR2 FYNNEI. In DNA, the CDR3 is TGTGCCAGCGGGAGAGAGGTTAACGAGCAGTACTTC. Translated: CASGREVNEQYF.

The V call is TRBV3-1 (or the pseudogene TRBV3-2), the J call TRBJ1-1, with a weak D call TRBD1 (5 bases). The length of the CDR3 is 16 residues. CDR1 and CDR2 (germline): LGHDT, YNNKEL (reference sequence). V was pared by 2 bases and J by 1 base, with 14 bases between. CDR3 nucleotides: TGTGCCAGCAGCCAACGAAGACAGTCACGGAACACTGAAGCTTTCTTT. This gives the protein CASSQRRQSRNTEAFF.

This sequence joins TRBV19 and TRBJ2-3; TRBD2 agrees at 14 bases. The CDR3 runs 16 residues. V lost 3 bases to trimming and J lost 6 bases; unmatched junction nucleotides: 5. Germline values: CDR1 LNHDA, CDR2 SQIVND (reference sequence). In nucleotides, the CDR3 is TGTGCCAGTAGTATGAGGACTAGCGGGGGGTATGATACGCAGTATTTT. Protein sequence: CASSMRTSGGYDTQYF.

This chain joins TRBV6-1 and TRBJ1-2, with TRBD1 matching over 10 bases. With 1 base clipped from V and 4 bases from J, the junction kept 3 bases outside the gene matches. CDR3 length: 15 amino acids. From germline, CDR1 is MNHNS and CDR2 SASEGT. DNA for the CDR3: TGTGCCAGCAGTGAAGGGACAGGGGGTCTCTATGGCTACACCTTC. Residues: CASSEGTGGLYGYTF.